This T cell receptor (beta chain) was profiled in a study of regulatory T cells in long-lasting Graves disease. The study's findings and limits: Persistent Graves' cases showed lower TCR diversity than newly diagnosed cases. New patients shared fewer public clonotypes (about 970) than persistent patients did (about 2,700). Study was limited to peripheral blood, excluding thyroid tissue.

Building of the TCR beta libraries involved iRepertoire HTBI primers and Arm-PCR of CDR3 regions. TCRdb redid the calling of the multiplex PCR reads with MiXCR, one entry per CDR3 protein. Seen here are hundreds of thousands of distinct CDR3 sequences, approximately 21% observed once, and the top ten hold roughly 7%. The time point denotes: persistent/refractory GD, antithyroid drugs over 5 years with positive TRAb. Construction of the TCR library relied on RNA isolated from PBMCs. On this clonotype itself: Its antigen is unknown.

Source: peripheral blood mononuclear cells (PBMCs), taken when the disease was refractory, from a patient treated with antithyroid drugs. The sequence was obtained from a female donor with Graves disease.

The CDR3 loop reads CTSSFGTGNYEQYF. The CDR3, as DNA: TGTACCAGCAGCTTCGGGACAGGGAACTACGAGCAGTACTTC. The gene calls are TRBV7-2 and TRBJ2-7; 9 bases fit TRBD1. The V gene end was trimmed by 3 bases and the J gene end by 3 bases; junction bases not matched to a gene: 3. This CDR3 has 14 amino acids. Germline CDR1 SGHTA, CDR2 FQGNSA. The variable domain in full, completed from reference TRBV7-2 and TRBJ2-7, reads GAGVSQSPSNKVTEKGKDVELRCDPISGHTALYWYRQSLGQGLEFLIYFQGNSAPDKSGLPSDRFSAERTGGSVSTLTIQRTQQEDSAVYLCTSSFGTGNYEQYFGPGTRLTVT.